Following are 25 T cell receptor beta chains from one sample sequenced in a study of blood T cell repertoires in COVID-19. The data were produced by immunoSEQ multiplex PCR, yet TCRdb's version contains in-frame clones alone and is incomplete. The sample has some 100,000 clones; 75% to 90% are singletons. The specimen sequenced was peripheral blood. These TCRs come from a human donor in a cohort sampled during active COVID-19.

The J gene is TRBJ1-1, the V gene TRBV5-5; the D gene is possibly TRBD1 (6 bases). The V gene's germline CDR1 is SGHKS and CDR2 YYEKEE (reference sequence). Deletions cut 2 bases from V and 1 base from J, with 9 bases between. The CDR3 sequence is 14 residues long. The CDR3 DNA reads TGTGCCAGCAGCTTACAGGGAAGGAACACTGAAGCTTTCTTT. Amino acids: CASSLQGRNTEAFF.

The chain joins TRBV5-6 to TRBJ1-4; D gene unclear. Trimming left V 4 bases short and J 5 bases short, with 15 bases between. The CDR3 loop spans 15 amino acids. Germline assignment: CDR1 SGHDT and CDR2 YYEEEE. In nucleotides, the CDR3 is TGTGCCAGCAGCCTGCCGGGCGGGGTCAATGAAAAACTGTTTTTT. Its translation is CASSLPGGVNEKLFF.

This sequence joins TRBV10-3 and TRBJ2-1; 8 nucleotides align to TRBD1. V lost 3 bases, J lost 7 bases, and 11 bases stayed unmatched. The CDR3 is made up of 16 amino acids. Germline CDR1 is ENHRY and CDR2 is SYGVKD. The CDR3 DNA sequence: TGTGCCATCAGTGACCGTGGGACAGGAATTGGGAATGAGCAGTTCTTC. Amino acid sequence: CAISDRGTGIGNEQFF.

The V and J genes are TRBV29-1 and TRBJ2-3, with 10 bases lining up with TRBD1. V was pared by 6 bases and J by 5 bases, with 2 bases of the junction left unmatched. Looked up from germline, CDR1 is SQVTM and CDR2 is ANQGSEA. The CDR3 contains 12 residues. The CDR3 loop is CSVTGGGDTQYF. The CDR3 DNA is TGCAGCGTGACAGGGGGCGGAGATACGCAGTATTTT.

The gene calls are TRBV5-1 and TRBJ2-3; 10 nucleotides agree with TRBD2. After removal of 2 bases from V and 1 base from J, the junction contained 1 base not matched to a gene. CDR1 is SGHRS, CDR2 YFSETQ, per germline. The CDR3 runs to 15 residues. The CDR3 sequence: CASSFLAGGTDTQYF. The CDR3 DNA is TGCGCCAGCAGCTTCCTAGCGGGGGGCACAGATACGCAGTATTTT.

This clone has only one observation. V and J are TRBV5-1 and TRBJ2-6; possible D gene TRBD2, 5 bases. V lost 0 bases and J 0 bases, leaving 16 bases between the germline ends. The CDR3 is 19 residues long. Germline V gene lookup returns CDR1 SGHRS and CDR2 YFSETQ. This CDR3 reads CASSLVFRAGHSGANVLTF. The CDR3 DNA follows: TGCGCCAGCAGCTTGGTGTTTAGGGCGGGCCACTCTGGGGCCAACGTCCTGACTTTC.

This chain connects TRBV24-1 to TRBJ2-3, with a possible D match to TRBD1 (6 bases). Trimming stripped 0 bases from V and 1 base from J, with 10 bases between. Germline loops: CDR1 KGHDR, CDR2 SFDVKD. The CDR3 contains 16 residues. The CDR3 is CATSDLLGAGTDTQYF. CDR3 nucleotide sequence: TGTGCCACCAGTGATTTGTTGGGGGCCGGCACAGATACGCAGTATTTT.

CDR3 sequence reads: CASSTLPGGEFF. CDR3 bases: TGTGCCAGCAGCACCCTCCCCGGGGGGGAGTTCTTC. The chain employs TRBV28 and TRBJ2-1, with TRBD2 matching 8 bases. The CDR3 is 12 amino acids. CDR1 and CDR2 (germline): MDHEN, SYDVKM. V lost 6 bases and J lost 14; bases outside the gene matches: 9. The whole variable domain, filled in from reference TRBV28 and TRBJ2-1, reads DVKVTQSSRYLVKRTGEKVFLECVQDMDHENMFWYRQDPGLGLRLIYFSYDVKMKEKGDIPEGYSVSREKKERFSLILESASTNQTSMYLCASSTLPGGEFFGPGTRLTVL.

There are a few counts of this clone. V gene TRBV14 combines with J gene TRBJ2-5, with a weak D call TRBD1 (5 bases). Germline V gives CDR1 SGHDN, CDR2 FVKESK. V lost 2 bases to trimming and J lost 5 bases, with 15 bases between them. This CDR3 spans 15 amino acids. Written as DNA, the CDR3 is TGTGCCAGCAGCCAATGGGGCTCGGTGGGGGAGACCCAGTACTTC. Protein: CASSQWGSVGETQYF.

The chain couples TRBV20-1 to TRBJ1-5; 7 bases map to TRBD1. Germline assignment: CDR1 DFQATT and CDR2 SNEGSKA (reference sequence). The trim removed 3 bases at V and 6 bases at J, leaving 8 bases unmatched. This CDR3 comprises 14 residues. The CDR3 loop is CSASVGQAGQPQHF. In DNA, the CDR3 is TGCAGTGCTAGTGTCGGACAGGCGGGTCAGCCCCAGCATTTT.

This clone was seen a single time. The J gene is TRBJ2-5, the V gene TRBV24-1; 8 positions agree with TRBD2. The CDR3 covers 18 residues. CDR1 is KGHDR and CDR2 is SFDVKD in the germline V gene. The V and J ends lost 5 bases and 1 base, in that order; junction bases with no gene match: 14. CDR3 nucleotide sequence: TGTGCCACCAGTGTACTAGCGGAACTTCGGCCCCTCCAAGAGACCCAGTACTTC. This gives the protein CATSVLAELRPLQETQYF.

This clone appeared a few times. This sequence joins TRBV29-1 and TRBJ2-1; maybe TRBD1 (6 bases). V lost 3 bases, J lost 10 bases, and 16 bases lay in between. The CDR3 runs to 13 residues. Germline V CDR1 and CDR2: SQVTM, ANQGSEA. DNA for the CDR3: TGCAGCGTTGAGGCCCAGGGGCCCTCGGAGCAGTTCTTC. It translates to CSVEAQGPSEQFF.

The J gene is TRBJ2-7, the V gene TRBV2; D remains unclear. Trimming cost V 6 bases and J 0 bases, with 12 bases left between them. CDR3 length: 14 residues. The V gene's germline CDR1 is SNHLY and CDR2 FYNNEI. This chain's CDR3 is CASREEYLSYEQYF. In nucleotides, the CDR3 is TGTGCCAGCAGAGAGGAGTACCTCTCCTACGAGCAGTACTTC.

This chain uses TRBV20-1 with TRBJ2-7; 8 bases are a match to TRBD1. Germline lookup yields CDR1 DFQATT and CDR2 SNEGSKA (reference sequence). The CDR3 sequence is 13 residues long. The trim removed 3 bases at V and 4 bases at J, leaving 5 bases unmatched. Here the CDR3 reads CSASTRQGYEQYF. CDR3 nucleotides: TGCAGTGCTAGTACGCGACAGGGGTACGAGCAGTACTTC.

The rearrangement joins TRBV12-3 or TRBV12-4 to TRBJ1-2; D ambiguous. Between the trimmed V and J ends, which lost 3 bases and 8 bases, there was a span of 13 bases. The length of the CDR3 is 13 residues. CDR3 bases: TGTGCCAGCAGTTTCTCGACGGGTTCCGGCTACACCTTC. This encodes CASSFSTGSGYTF.

V gene TRBV5-6 combines with J gene TRBJ2-3, with TRBD2 identical over 9 bases. The ends lost 1 base at V and 2 bases at J; junction bases unmatched: 5. CDR3 length equals 16 residues. CDR1 and CDR2 (germline): SGHDT, YYEEEE. The CDR3 DNA is TGTGCCAGCAGCTTGAGAAGCGGGGGGTACACAGATACGCAGTATTTT. Its translation: CASSLRSGGYTDTQYF. Full variable domain (rest looked up from reference TRBV5-6 and TRBJ2-3): DAGVTQSPTHLIKTRGQQVTLRCSPKSGHDTVSWYQQALGQGPQFIFQYYEEEERQRGNFPDRFSGHQFPNYSSELNVNALLLGDSALYLCASSLRSGGYTDTQYFGPGTRLTVL.

This clone was detected only once. V is TRBV6-6 and J is TRBJ1-5, with a weak D call TRBD1 (5 bases). CDR1 is MNHNY and CDR2 is SVGAGI in the germline V gene (reference sequence). V was shortened by 7 bases and J by 4 bases, with 17 bases between the two germline ends. CDR3 size: 15 residues. In DNA, the CDR3 is TGTGCCAGCACTAACTCGGGGGAGGGGAATCAGCCCCAGCATTTT. This sequence encodes CASTNSGEGNQPQHF.

This clone was counted only a few times. The rearrangement uses TRBV5-4 and TRBJ2-3, with TRBD1 matching 7 bases. In germline, CDR1 is SGHNT, CDR2 YYREEE (reference sequence). V shed 5 bases and J 3 bases; nucleotides not matched to a gene: 9. This CDR3 comprises 15 residues. In DNA, the CDR3 is TGTGCCAGCAGGCGAGGGGGCGCGAGAACAGATACGCAGTATTTT. Its protein is CASRRGGARTDTQYF.

This chain connects TRBV3-1 (or the pseudogene TRBV3-2) to TRBJ2-4; 12 nucleotides line up with TRBD1. Trimming at V came to 5 bases and at J to 7 bases, leaving 9 bases not matched to a gene. This CDR3 has 16 amino acids. The V gene's germline CDR1 is LGHDT and CDR2 YNNKEL (reference sequence). CDR3 loop: CASSFGTGGSGNIQYF. The CDR3 nucleotides are TGTGCCAGCAGCTTCGGGACAGGGGGCTCAGGGAACATTCAGTACTTC.

The count of this clone is one. The chain uses TRBV18 and TRBJ1-2, with TRBD1 as a possible D gene (6 bases). There are 15 residues in the CDR3. V gave up 3 bases and J gave up 1 base, with 12 bases separating them. Looked up from germline, CDR1 is KGHSH and CDR2 is LQKENI. CDR3 residues: CASSPGQAINYGYTF. Here the CDR3 DNA reads TGTGCCAGCTCACCGGGACAAGCAATTAACTATGGCTACACCTTC.

The rearrangement links TRBV7-2 to TRBJ1-5; 9 bases line up with TRBD1. The germline CDR1 and CDR2 sequences are SGHTA and FQGNSA. This CDR3 has 18 residues. Trimming took 5 bases from V and 0 from J; bases not matched to a gene: 11. The CDR3 sequence: CASSLVGTGLHSNQPQHF. Written as DNA, the CDR3 is TGTGCCAGCAGCCTCGTAGGGACAGGGTTACATAGCAATCAGCCCCAGCATTTT.

The chain's CDR3 is CASSPPSTGNTGELFF. In nucleotides, the CDR3 is TGTGCCAGCTCACCACCCTCGACAGGGAACACCGGGGAGCTGTTTTTT. This chain uses TRBV18 with TRBJ2-2, with D possibly TRBD1 on 6 matching bases. The germline V gene encodes CDR1 KGHSH and CDR2 LQKENI. Between the trimmed V and J ends, which lost 0 bases and 1 base, there was a span of 9 bases. This CDR3 has 16 residues.

This clone was counted a single time. The V and J genes are TRBV7-2 and TRBJ1-2; D gene unclear. Germline CDR1 SGHTA, CDR2 FQGNSA. Trimming shortened V by 2 bases and J by 4 bases, and 8 bases separated the two germline ends. This CDR3 is built from 13 residues. The CDR3 region has the DNA TGTGCCAGCAGCTTAACAGCCATCTATGGCTACACCTTC. Its translation is CASSLTAIYGYTF.

As to this clone: The sample has other DNA sequences that encode this CDR3 too. V and J are TRBV6-5 and TRBJ2-6; the match to TRBD1 covers 8 bases. CDR1 and CDR2 from the germline V gene are MNHEY and SVGAGI. The CDR3 runs 15 residues. Losses at the gene ends were 6 bases for V and 0 bases for J; bases not matched to a gene: 1. The DNA for the CDR3 is TGTGCCAGCAGAACAGGGGGCTCTGGGGCCAACGTCCTGACTTTC. This codes for CASRTGGSGANVLTF.

This clone was recorded a few times. The chain employs TRBV3-1 (or the pseudogene TRBV3-2) and TRBJ1-2; D gene unclear. Trimming left V 2 bases short and J 6 bases short, with 10 bases between. Germline V gene lookup returns CDR1 LGHDT and CDR2 YNNKEL (reference sequence). The CDR3 contains 13 residues. CDR3 coding DNA: TGTGCCAGCAGCCAAACGGAGGCGGATGGCTACACCTTC. Amino acids: CASSQTEADGYTF.